Each of the 11 T cell receptor beta chains below was sequenced from the same sample in a study of T cells in Graves' hyperthyroidism and ophthalmopathy. Template material for amplifying TCR beta CDR3 regions consisted of RNA transcripts. With the HTBI primer set, the TCR CDR3 went through a first round of RT-PCR. TCRdb reanalysed the multiplex PCR reads using MiXCR and keeps one entry per CDR3 protein. The data hold 160,000 or so distinct CDR3 sequences, with over 7.5% observed a single time. The sequenced sample was blood. Receptors originate from a young woman with Graves' hyperthyroidism that later progressed to Graves' ophthalmopathy.

The sample holds many counts of this clonotype. The chain links TRBV20-1 to TRBJ2-3, with TRBD1 matching over 7 bases. CDR3 size: 16 residues. V shed 4 bases and J 1 base; nucleotides not matched to a gene: 11. The germline CDR1 and CDR2 sequences are DFQATT and SNEGSKA (reference sequence). The CDR3 loop is CSAKNPTGLGTDTQYF. Written as DNA, the CDR3 is TGCAGTGCTAAAAACCCGACAGGGCTCGGCACAGATACGCAGTATTTT.

This clonotype was found many times. The rearrangement links TRBV6-1 to TRBJ2-7, with D perhaps being TRBD1 or TRBD2 (5 bases each). The CDR3 sequence is 15 residues long. Germline CDR1 is MNHNS and CDR2 is SASEGT. Deletions cut 5 bases from V and 4 bases from J, with 18 bases between. The CDR3 loop is CASSSLGDGSYEQYF. The CDR3 DNA reads TGTGCCAGCAGTTCACTTGGGGACGGATCATACGAGCAGTACTTC.

This clonotype was observed at least ten times. The chain links TRBV6-2 or TRBV6-3 to TRBJ2-1, with 14 bases fitting TRBD2. There are 15 residues in the CDR3. In germline, CDR1 is MNHEY, CDR2 SVGEGT. V gave up 7 bases and J gave up 4 bases; unmatched junction bases: 3. DNA for the CDR3: TGTGCCAGCACTTGGACTAGCGGGAGGTACAATGAGCAGTTCTTC. Its translation is CASTWTSGRYNEQFF.

In this sample, this clonotype turned up many times. This chain connects TRBV27 to TRBJ1-1; D gene uncertain. CDR3 length: 13 amino acids. CDR1 and CDR2 (germline): MNHEY, SMNVEV (reference sequence). V lost 2 bases, J lost 2 bases, and 6 bases lay in between. CDR3 DNA: TGTGCCAGCAGTTTAGAGGGAAACACTGAAGCTTTCTTT. Translated: CASSLEGNTEAFF.

This clonotype has a count of ten or more. The V gene is TRBV2, the J gene TRBJ2-7, with D uncertain. Trimming removed 0 bases from V and 6 bases from J, with 9 bases in between. CDR3 size: 13 residues. CDR1 SNHLY and CDR2 FYNNEI come from the germline V gene. The chain's CDR3 is CASSEAPYFEQYF. CDR3 DNA sequence: TGTGCCAGCAGTGAAGCCCCGTACTTCGAGCAGTACTTC.

The CDR3 sequence: CASSPLGTENTEAFF. The CDR3 DNA reads TGTGCCAGCAGCCCTCTTGGGACAGAGAACACTGAAGCTTTCTTT. The rearrangement uses TRBV4-2 and TRBJ1-1; 7 bases are shared with TRBD1. This CDR3 has 15 residues. With 4 bases clipped from V and 1 base from J, the junction kept 6 bases outside the gene matches. Germline V gene data show CDR1 as LGHNA and CDR2 as YNFKEQ.

This clonotype was recorded a few times. The chain combines TRBV11-2 with TRBJ2-3; D not certain. The V and J ends lost 9 bases and 6 bases respectively, with 16 bases between them. Germline V lookup: CDR1 SGHAT, CDR2 FQNNGV. There are 13 residues in the CDR3. The CDR3, as DNA: TGTGCCAGTTCGACCTCCAGGAAGGATACGCAGTATTTT. Its protein product is CASSTSRKDTQYF.

This clonotype was observed at least ten times. This chain joins TRBV7-2 and TRBJ1-4, with 9 bases that match TRBD1. This CDR3 spans 14 amino acids. Germline trimming cut 5 bases from V and 6 bases from J; bases unmatched to any gene: 4. Germline-derived CDR1 and CDR2 are SGHTA and FQGNSA. CDR3 protein: CASSRGQGYEKLFF. The CDR3 region has the DNA TGTGCCAGCAGCCGGGGACAGGGTTATGAAAAACTGTTTTTT.

Ten or more counts support this clonotype. The chain is built from TRBV30 and TRBJ1-1; possibly TRBD1 for D (5 bases). Trimming took off 3 bases at V and 7 bases at J, with 9 bases between the two ends. CDR1 and CDR2 from the germline V gene are GTSNPN and SVGIG (reference sequence). The CDR3 covers 11 residues. The CDR3 protein is CAWRRDSEAFF. The CDR3 DNA follows: TGTGCCTGGAGGCGTGACAGTGAAGCTTTCTTT.

This clonotype has just a few counts. This chain uses TRBV5-1 with TRBJ2-2; TRBD2 agrees at 7 bases. In germline, CDR1 is SGHRS, CDR2 YFSETQ. The CDR3 extends over 15 amino acids. V dropped 4 bases and J dropped 3; count of bases not matched to a gene: 6. CDR3 nucleotides: TGCGCCAGCAGCATGGCTAGCGGCTACACCGGGGAGCTGTTTTTT. Its translation: CASSMASGYTGELFF.

This clonotype was seen repeatedly, ten times or more. The chain is built from TRBV20-1 and TRBJ2-7; TRBD2 agrees at 12 bases. CDR3 length: 15 amino acids. The germline V gene has CDR1 DFQATT and CDR2 SNEGSKA (reference sequence). The V gene end was trimmed by 2 bases and the J gene end by 1 base; junction bases not matched to a gene: 3. The CDR3 coding sequence is TGCAGTGCTAGAAGACTAGCGGGAGCTTCCTACGAGCAGTACTTC. This sequence encodes CSARRLAGASYEQYF.